This T cell receptor (beta chain) was sequenced during a study of T-cell memory formation after mild COVID-19. Study at large: Among the donors, TCR clusters were largely specific to each donor.

V shed 0 bases and J 0 bases; nucleotides not matched to a gene: 10. The CDR3 consists of 18 residues. CDR1 and CDR2 (germline): LGHNA, YSLEER. Sample barcodes and UMIs were carried by the TCR alpha and TCR beta cDNA libraries that 5'RACE generated with constant-segment primers. MiXCR was run by TCRdb on the 5' RACE reads, yielding one entry per CDR3 protein. Of hundreds of thousands of distinct CDR3 sequences detected, 25% to 30% appear once; the ten largest clones hold about 13%. The source material was PBMCs or a T cell subset sorted from them (not recorded which). This chain joins TRBV4-3 and TRBJ1-1; 7 positions agree with TRBD1. The sequence was collected from an adult woman who had mild COVID-19 (a few samples of this study predate the infection). Cell type and time point are not known. For the CDR3, the DNA is TGCGCCAGCAGCCAAGATCCCCGGCCAACAGGGGTGAACACTGAAGCTTTCTTT. It yields the protein CASSQDPRPTGVNTEAFF.